A selection of T cell receptor beta chains follows, all from one sample in a study of T cell changes during pregnancy in multiple sclerosis. Method: immunoSEQ multiplex PCR; TCRdb's copy keeps in-frame clones and lacks some. The sample carries 91,000 or so clones, roughly 92% recorded once. Sequenced here: peripheral blood, sampled after pregnancy. The receptors derive from a female donor with multiple sclerosis, enrolled in a pregnancy study. The CDR3 runs from the conserved cysteine through the conserved F or W. The order of the fields is CDR3 protein, CDR3 DNA, D gene, clone size, V gene, J gene. A D gene is named only where the DNA matches it firmly. For some rows the clone size is stated as once, few or many, or as a class when expanded; others skip it.

cdr3_aa: CASSPMGLAGVETQYF
cdr3_nt: TGTGCCAGCTCACCAATGGGACTAGCGGGAGTGGAGACCCAGTACTTC
d_call: TRBD2
clone_size: -
v_call: TRBV18
j_call: TRBJ2-5

cdr3_aa: CASSPSTQRDSSYEQYF
cdr3_nt: TGTGCCAGCAGTCCTTCAACCCAGCGGGATAGCTCCTACGAGCAGTACTTC
d_call: TRBD2
clone_size: -
v_call: TRBV28
j_call: TRBJ2-7

cdr3_aa: CASSPNSRQDFNEKLFF
cdr3_nt: TGTGCCAGCTCACCAAACTCGAGGCAGGACTTCAATGAAAAACTGTTTTTT
d_call: -
clone_size: -
v_call: TRBV18
j_call: TRBJ1-4

cdr3_aa: CASSLVWTTTGELFF
cdr3_nt: TGTGCCAGCAGCTTAGTGTGGACTACCACCGGGGAGCTGTTTTTT
d_call: -
clone_size: -
v_call: TRBV7-2
j_call: TRBJ2-2

cdr3_aa: CASSLRTGSYEQYF
cdr3_nt: TGCGCCAGCAGCTTAAGAACAGGGTCCTACGAGCAGTACTTC
d_call: -
clone_size: -
v_call: TRBV5-1
j_call: TRBJ2-7

cdr3_aa: CASSTYLTGGTEAFF
cdr3_nt: TGTGCCAGTAGTACTTACCTTACAGGGGGCACTGAAGCTTTCTTT
d_call: TRBD1
clone_size: -
v_call: TRBV19
j_call: TRBJ1-1

cdr3_aa: CASSLGQGIDTEAFF
cdr3_nt: TGTGCCAGCAGTTTAGGACAGGGTATCGACACTGAAGCTTTCTTT
d_call: TRBD1
clone_size: -
v_call: TRBV27
j_call: TRBJ1-1

cdr3_aa: CASSQLGTSGRGELFF
cdr3_nt: TGCGCCAGCAGCCAGTTAGGGACTAGCGGGCGCGGGGAGCTGTTTTTT
d_call: TRBD2
clone_size: once
v_call: TRBV4-1
j_call: TRBJ2-2

cdr3_aa: CASSLVVSPYEQYF
cdr3_nt: TGCGCCAGCAGCTTGGTAGTCTCCCCCTACGAGCAGTACTTC
d_call: -
clone_size: -
v_call: TRBV5-1
j_call: TRBJ2-7

cdr3_aa: CASSPTLSYQDYEQYF
cdr3_nt: TGCGCCAGCAGCCCAACCCTTAGTTATCAAGACTACGAGCAGTACTTC
d_call: -
clone_size: -
v_call: TRBV5-1
j_call: TRBJ2-7

cdr3_aa: CASSNMGSEQFF
cdr3_nt: TGCGCCAGCAGCAATATGGGGAGTGAGCAGTTCTTC
d_call: -
clone_size: -
v_call: TRBV5-1
j_call: TRBJ2-1

cdr3_aa: CATRSREAYNSPLHF
cdr3_nt: TGTGCCACCAGGTCCAGGGAGGCCTATAATTCACCCCTCCACTTT
d_call: -
clone_size: -
v_call: TRBV19
j_call: TRBJ1-6

cdr3_aa: CASSGEGAPRYEQFF
cdr3_nt: TGTGCCAGCAGCGGCGAGGGGGCGCCAAGGTACGAGCAGTTCTTC
d_call: TRBD1
clone_size: once
v_call: TRBV5-6
j_call: TRBJ2-1

cdr3_aa: CAISESGVGNQPQHF
cdr3_nt: TGTGCCATCAGTGAGTCCGGGGTCGGCAATCAGCCCCAGCATTTT
d_call: -
clone_size: once
v_call: TRBV10-3
j_call: TRBJ1-5

cdr3_aa: CASSLEGGGFPSYEQYF
cdr3_nt: TGTGCCAGCAGCTTAGAAGGCGGGGGTTTCCCCTCCTACGAGCAGTACTTC
d_call: TRBD2
clone_size: -
v_call: TRBV7-8
j_call: TRBJ2-7

cdr3_aa: CASSSSGLAFSGANVLTF
cdr3_nt: TGCGCCAGCAGCTCGTCCGGACTAGCGTTCTCTGGGGCCAACGTCCTGACTTTC
d_call: TRBD2
clone_size: once
v_call: TRBV5-1
j_call: TRBJ2-6